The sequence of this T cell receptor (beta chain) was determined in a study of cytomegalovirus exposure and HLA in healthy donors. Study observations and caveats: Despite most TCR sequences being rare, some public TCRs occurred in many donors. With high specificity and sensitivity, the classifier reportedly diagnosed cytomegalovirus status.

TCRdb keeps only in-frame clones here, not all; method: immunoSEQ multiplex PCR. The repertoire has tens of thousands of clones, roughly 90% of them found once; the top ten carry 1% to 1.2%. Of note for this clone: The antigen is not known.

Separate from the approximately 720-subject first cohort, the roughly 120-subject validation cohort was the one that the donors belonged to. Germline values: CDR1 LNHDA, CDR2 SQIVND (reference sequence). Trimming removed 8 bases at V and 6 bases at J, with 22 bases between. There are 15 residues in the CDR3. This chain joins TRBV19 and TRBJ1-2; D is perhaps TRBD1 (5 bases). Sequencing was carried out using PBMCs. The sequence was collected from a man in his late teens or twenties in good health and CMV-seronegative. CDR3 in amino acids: CASQKPGRQGDGYTF. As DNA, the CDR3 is TGTGCCAGTCAAAAACCGGGCAGGCAGGGTGATGGCTACACCTTC.